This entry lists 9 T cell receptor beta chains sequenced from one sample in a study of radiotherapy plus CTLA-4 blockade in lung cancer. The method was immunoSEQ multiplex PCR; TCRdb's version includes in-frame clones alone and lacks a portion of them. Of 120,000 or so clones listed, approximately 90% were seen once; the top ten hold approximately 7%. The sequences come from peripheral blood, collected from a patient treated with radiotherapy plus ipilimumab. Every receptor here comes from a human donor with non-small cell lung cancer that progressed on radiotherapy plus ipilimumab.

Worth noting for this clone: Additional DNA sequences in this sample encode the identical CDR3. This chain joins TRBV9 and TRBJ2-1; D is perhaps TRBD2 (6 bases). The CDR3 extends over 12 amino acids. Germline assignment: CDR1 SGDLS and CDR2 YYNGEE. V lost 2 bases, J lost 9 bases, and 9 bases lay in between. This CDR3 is CASSVGRGEQFF. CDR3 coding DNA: TGTGCCAGCAGCGTGGGGCGGGGTGAGCAGTTCTTC.

The CDR3 DNA reads as TGTGCCAGCAAAAAGGACAGAGTTCTTCTTGGCTACACCTTC. This gives the protein CASKKDRVLLGYTF. This chain uses TRBV6-1 with TRBJ1-2; tentative D call: TRBD1 (6 bases). The CDR3 covers 14 residues. V was cut by 7 bases and J by 7 bases, with 19 bases left in between. Per the germline V gene, CDR1 is MNHNS and CDR2 is SASEGT.

For the CDR3, the DNA is TGTGCCATCAGTGTTGCGGTTATGGACGAGCAGTACTTC. Translation: CAISVAVMDEQYF. The chain carries TRBV10-3 and TRBJ2-7; D not resolved. V lost 4 bases and J 5 bases, leaving 12 bases between the germline ends. CDR1 is ENHRY, CDR2 SYGVKD, per germline. This CDR3 contains 13 residues.

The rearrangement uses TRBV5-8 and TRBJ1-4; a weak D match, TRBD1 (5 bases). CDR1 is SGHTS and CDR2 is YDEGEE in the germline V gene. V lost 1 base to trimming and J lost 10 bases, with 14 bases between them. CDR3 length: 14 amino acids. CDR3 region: CASSLRAGSGKLFF. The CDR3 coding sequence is TGTGCCAGCAGCTTGAGAGCAGGGAGTGGAAAACTGTTTTTT.

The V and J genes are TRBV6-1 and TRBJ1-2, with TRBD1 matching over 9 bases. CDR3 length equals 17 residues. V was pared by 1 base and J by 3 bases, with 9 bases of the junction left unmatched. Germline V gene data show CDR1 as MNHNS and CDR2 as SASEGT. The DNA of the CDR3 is TGTGCCAGCAGTGAAGATTTCCGGACAGGGGTTGACTATGGCTACACCTTC. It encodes CASSEDFRTGVDYGYTF.

The chain's CDR3 is CASSYSREQYF. The CDR3 DNA sequence: TGTGCCAGCAGTTACTCGAGGGAGCAGTACTTC. V usage is TRBV6-6 and J usage is TRBJ2-7; D unresolved. This CDR3 comprises 11 residues. Trimming cost V 0 bases and J 7 bases, with 4 bases left between them. Germline V lookup: CDR1 MNHNY, CDR2 SVGAGI (reference sequence).

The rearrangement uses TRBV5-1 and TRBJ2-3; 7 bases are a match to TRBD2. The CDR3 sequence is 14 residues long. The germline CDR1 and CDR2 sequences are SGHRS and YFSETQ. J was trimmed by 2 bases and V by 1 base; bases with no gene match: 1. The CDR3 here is CASSLSGTTDTQYF. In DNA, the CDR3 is TGCGCCAGCAGCTTGAGCGGGACCACAGATACGCAGTATTTT. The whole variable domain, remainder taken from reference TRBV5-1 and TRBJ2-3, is KAGVTQTPRYLIKTRGQQVTLSCSPISGHRSVSWYQQTPGQGLQFLFEYFSETQRNKGNFPGRFSGRQFSNSRSEMNVSTLELGDSALYLCASSLSGTTDTQYFGPGTRLTVL.

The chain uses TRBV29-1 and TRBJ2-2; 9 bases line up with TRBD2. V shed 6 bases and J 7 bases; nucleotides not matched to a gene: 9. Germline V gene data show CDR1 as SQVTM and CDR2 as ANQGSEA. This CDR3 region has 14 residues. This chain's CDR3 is CSVFSGRRGGELFF. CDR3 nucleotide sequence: TGCAGCGTGTTCAGCGGGAGGAGGGGCGGGGAGCTGTTTTTT.

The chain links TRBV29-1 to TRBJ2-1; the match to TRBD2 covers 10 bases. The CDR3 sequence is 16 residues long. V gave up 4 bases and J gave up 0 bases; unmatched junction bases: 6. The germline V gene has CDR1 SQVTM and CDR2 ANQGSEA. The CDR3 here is CSVVGLAGDSYNEQFF. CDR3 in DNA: TGCAGCGTTGTCGGGCTAGCGGGGGACTCCTACAATGAGCAGTTCTTC.